Here is one TCR beta chain with its context. As yet, its antigen is unknown. This sample is part of a study of graft-versus-host responses after intestinal transplantation. Study observations and caveats: Ileal or blood samples showed some GvH clones first, and such clones were also found in recipient marrow.

This CDR3 region has 10 residues. Germline V gene lookup returns CDR1 SQVTM and CDR2 ANQGSEA. Using immunoSEQ multiplex PCR, the repertoire was profiled, and TCRdb retains in-frame clones only, with some absent. The sample has fewer than 95,000 clones; roughly 92% are singletons. V and J are TRBV29-1 and TRBJ2-5, with unresolved D. The end of the DNA aligns better with TRBJ2-7, so the J call may be wrong. The receptor comes from a human donor who was the organ donor for an intestinal transplant. The sample here was unstimulated CD8+ T cells sorted from spleen or lymph node cells, taken before transplant. The CDR3 reads CSVDSYEQYF. The CDR3, as DNA: TGCAGCGTTGACTCCTACGAGCAGTACTTC.